What follows is one TCR beta chain and its context. The antigen remains unidentified. Primers included in the PCR were 60 Vbeta and 13 Jbeta primers. Method: immunoSEQ multiplex PCR; TCRdb's copy keeps in-frame clones and lacks some. The repertoire holds around 150,000 clones, with around 80% as singletons. This sample stems from a study of cytomegalovirus exposure and HLA in healthy donors. Study-level points and caveats: The study labeled 170 or so TCR beta chains cytomegalovirus-associated. What a later analysis showed was that several of the most significant clusters appeared linked to common viral pathogens.

The germline CDR1 and CDR2 sequences are LNHDA and SQIVND (reference sequence). The CDR3 length is 15 residues. V lost 5 bases and J 6 bases, leaving 19 bases between the germline ends. The V and J genes are TRBV19 and TRBJ1-2; D not resolved. Specimen: PBMCs. The sequence was collected from a boy between 2 and 10 years old in good health and CMV-seronegative. The CDR3 nucleotides read TGTGCCAGTAGTCCTATGGACGGGGTGGGAGATGGCTACACCTTC. Residues: CASSPMDGVGDGYTF.